What follows is one T cell receptor beta chain and its context. Data came from immunoSEQ multiplex PCR; TCRdb stores just in-frame clones and leaves some out. The sample has around 62,000 clones, around 97% seen once. The data belong to a study of technical replicates of blood from a handful of donors. Germline loops: CDR1 SQVTM, CDR2 ANQGSEA. The J segment lost 7 bases and the V segment lost 7 bases, leaving 5 bases of the junction unmatched. The CDR3 length is 12 residues. The sequenced sample was T cells isolated from PBMCs. This rearrangement joins TRBV29-1 to TRBJ2-7; 12 bases are a match to TRBD2. The receptor was derived from a human donor in good health. CDR3 sequence reads: CSGLAGEDEQYF. In nucleotides, the CDR3 is TGCAGCGGACTAGCGGGAGAGGATGAGCAGTACTTC.